This TCR beta chain was found in a study of T-cell memory formation after mild COVID-19. Study information: For the most part, TCR clusters were specific to one donor.

Libraries for TCRalpha and TCRbeta carried sample barcodes and unique molecular identifiers via 5'RACE. TCRdb re-called the 5' RACE reads through MiXCR, storing one row per CDR3 protein. This sample has around 7,000 distinct CDR3 sequences; roughly 30% occur once, and the top ten carry roughly 55%. Trimming took 2 bases from V and 3 from J, leaving 7 bases between them. CDR3 length: 14 amino acids. The V gene's germline CDR1 is SEHNR and CDR2 FQNEAQ (reference sequence). Points from the study as a whole: Cross-reactive memory appears to have joined, as suggested by some responding clones showing up in pre-infection memory. The CD4+ clones that contracted clustered mainly within CM and EM, and the CD8+ clones concentrated in EMRA.

This clonotype was counted at least ten times. Its antigen is undetermined. The material sequenced was PBMCs or a T cell subset sorted from them (not recorded which). This TCR came from an adult woman who had mild COVID-19 (a few samples of this study predate the infection). Cell type and time point are not known. The chain uses TRBV7-9 and TRBJ1-4; no clear D gene. The chain's CDR3 is CASSLSNSNEKLFF. CDR3 in DNA: TGTGCCAGCAGCTTATCTAACTCTAATGAAAAACTGTTTTTT.